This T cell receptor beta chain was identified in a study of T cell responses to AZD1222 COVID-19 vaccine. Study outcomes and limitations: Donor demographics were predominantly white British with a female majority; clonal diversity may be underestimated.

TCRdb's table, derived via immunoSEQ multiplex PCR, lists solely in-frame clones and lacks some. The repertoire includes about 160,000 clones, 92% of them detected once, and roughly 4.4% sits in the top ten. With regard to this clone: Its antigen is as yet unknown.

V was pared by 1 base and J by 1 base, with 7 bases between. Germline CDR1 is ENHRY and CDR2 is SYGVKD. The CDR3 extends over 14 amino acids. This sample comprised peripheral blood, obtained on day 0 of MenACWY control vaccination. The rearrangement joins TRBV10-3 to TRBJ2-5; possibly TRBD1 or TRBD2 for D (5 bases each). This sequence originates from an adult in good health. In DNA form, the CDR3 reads TGTGCCATCAGTGAGTGGGGGTCCCAAGAGACCCAGTACTTC. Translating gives CAISEWGSQETQYF.